This is a list of T cell receptor beta chains from one sample in a study of human T cells and chemical hapten exposure. Via MiXCR, TCRdb re-called the RACE reads, giving one row per CDR3 protein. The sample yields about 84,000 distinct CDR3 sequences, 11% seen once. Sequences were derived from whole blood, sampled in connection with sensitization to the hapten diphenylcyclopropenone (DPC). These receptors all stem from a woman between 50 and 59 years old with alopecia areata. Some clones in this sample may be carry-over from other donors' samples. CDR3s include the opening cysteine and the closing phenylalanine or tryptophan. A D gene is named only where the DNA matches it firmly. A row's size may be missing; if present it is once, few, many or a size class.

d_gene | j_gene | v_gene | abundance | CDR3aa | CDR3nt
- | TRBJ2-5 | TRBV12-5 | - | CASGLGSLRQETQYF | TGTGCTAGTGGTTTGGGATCCCTAAGGCAAGAGACCCAGTACTTC
- | TRBJ2-7 | TRBV12-3/TRBV12-4 | few | CASTSDAYGRTGEQYF | TGTGCCAGCACCTCGGACGCCTACGGGCGGACGGGCGAGCAGTACTTC
- | TRBJ2-1 | TRBV29-1 | - | CSVGMEVQFF | TGCAGCGTGGGGATGGAGGTGCAGTTCTTC
TRBD2 | TRBJ2-6 | TRBV18 | - | CASSPPGGTSGANVLTF | TGTGCCAGCTCACCACCGGGAGGGACCTCTGGGGCCAACGTCCTGACTTTC
- | TRBJ2-4 | TRBV12-5 | - | CASGLGSGPGDIQYF | TGTGCTAGTGGTTTAGGCTCAGGGCCGGGAGACATTCAGTACTTC
- | TRBJ2-7 | TRBV12-3/TRBV12-4 | few | CASSLAPGYEQYF | TGTGCCAGCAGTCTGGCCCCGGGGTACGAGCAGTACTTC
TRBD1 | TRBJ1-6 | TRBV30 | few | CAWTLQGGDSPLHF | TGTGCCTGGACATTGCAGGGGGGAGATTCACCCCTCCACTTT
TRBD1 | TRBJ1-2 | TRBV7-2 | many | CASSKGQGAQIYGYTF | TGTGCCAGCAGCAAGGGACAGGGGGCGCAAATCTATGGCTACACCTTC
- | TRBJ2-1 | TRBV19 | many | CASSMARDRGLNEQFF | TGTGCCAGTAGTATGGCTCGAGACCGGGGGTTGAATGAGCAGTTCTTC
TRBD2 | TRBJ2-1 | TRBV28 | many | CASSLPTSGIGEQFF | TGTGCCAGCAGTTTACCGACTAGCGGGATAGGTGAGCAGTTCTTC
- | TRBJ2-5 | TRBV5-1 | - | CASSSGGTGPQETQYF | TGCGCCAGCAGCTCCGGGGGAACAGGGCCCCAAGAGACCCAGTACTTC
TRBD1 | TRBJ1-3 | TRBV25-1 | many | CASSESLDRFSGNTIYF | TGTGCCAGCAGTGAATCCTTGGACAGGTTCTCTGGAAACACCATATATTTT
- | TRBJ2-5 | TRBV20-1 | many | CSAINPGEETQYF | TGCAGTGCTATCAACCCGGGGGAAGAGACCCAGTACTTC
- | TRBJ1-5 | TRBV6-6 | many | CASSYEPPGPKTGNQPQHF | TGTGCCAGCAGTTACGAGCCTCCGGGACCTAAAACGGGGAATCAGCCCCAGCATTTT
TRBD1 | TRBJ1-4 | TRBV12-3/TRBV12-4 | - | CASSFRTGQGREKLFF | TGTGCCAGCAGTTTCCGTACCGGACAGGGGAGAGAAAAACTGTTTTTT
- | TRBJ2-1 | TRBV18 | many | CASSAGTASDEQFF | TGTGCCAGCTCTGCCGGGACTGCTTCCGATGAGCAGTTCTTC
TRBD2 | TRBJ2-1 | TRBV7-3 | - | CASSPLGTSDEQFF | TGTGCCAGCAGCCCCCTCGGGACTAGCGATGAGCAGTTCTTC
- | TRBJ1-6 | TRBV27 | many | CASTRARGYSPLHF | TGTGCCAGCACTCGCGCGAGGGGTTATTCACCCCTCCACTTT
- | TRBJ2-5 | TRBV2 | - | CASSGGQYEETQYF | TGTGCCAGCAGTGGTGGGCAGTATGAAGAGACCCAGTACTTC
- | TRBJ2-5 | TRBV4-3 | - | CASSQELGLRKTQYF | TGCGCCAGCAGCCAAGAACTGGGGTTGAGGAAGACCCAGTACTTC
TRBD1 | TRBJ1-5 | TRBV30 | - | CAWSALDRGPNQPQHF | TGTGCCTGGAGTGCCCTGGACAGGGGCCCCAATCAGCCCCAGCATTTT
- | TRBJ1-5 | TRBV6-6 | many | CASSLLGSNQPQHF | TGTGCCAGCAGCCTATTGGGTAGCAATCAGCCCCAGCATTTT
TRBD2 | TRBJ2-1 | TRBV7-7 | few | CASSSSGRAEVEQFF | TGTGCTAGCAGCTCAAGCGGGAGGGCGGAGGTTGAGCAGTTCTTC
TRBD1 | TRBJ2-2 | TRBV6-5 | few | CASSSQGAHTGELFF | TGTGCCAGCAGTTCGCAGGGGGCGCACACCGGGGAGCTGTTTTTT
TRBD2 | TRBJ2-1 | TRBV7-9 | many | CASSARLAGPYNEQFF | TGTGCCAGCAGCGCCCGTTTAGCGGGACCCTACAATGAGCAGTTCTTC
- | TRBJ2-1 | TRBV18 | many | CASSPLPGVTYNEQFF | TGTGCCAGCTCACCACTTCCGGGAGTAACCTACAATGAGCAGTTCTTC
- | TRBJ1-4 | TRBV11-2 | many | CASSLDSTFNEKLFF | TGTGCCAGCAGCTTAGATAGCACCTTTAATGAAAAACTGTTTTTT
TRBD2 | TRBJ2-3 | TRBV2 | - | CASSLMGTSQDTQYF | TGTGCCAGCAGTCTCATGGGGACTAGCCAAGATACGCAGTATTTT
- | TRBJ1-4 | TRBV24-1 | - | CATSDAENREEKLFF | TGTGCCACCAGTGATGCAGAGAATCGGGAAGAAAAACTGTTTTTT
- | TRBJ1-1 | TRBV6-6 | - | CASNRQTNTEAFF | TGTGCCAGCAATCGGCAAACGAACACTGAAGCTTTCTTT